The 25 T cell receptor beta chains listed next were all sequenced from one sample in a study of OX40 agonist ivuxolimab in advanced cancers. Some clones are missing from TCRdb's copy, which holds only in-frame ones; the method was immunoSEQ multiplex PCR. Among tens of thousands of clones listed, 84% were seen once. This specimen was CD4+ or CD8+ T cells sorted from blood, taken in a trial of the OX40 agonist ivuxolimab. The receptors derive from an adult with an advanced solid tumor such as melanoma, head and neck, liver or kidney cancer.

The chain combines TRBV7-2 with TRBJ2-7; D gene ambiguous. V lost 4 bases and J 2 bases, leaving 6 bases between the germline ends. The germline gives CDR1 SGHTA, CDR2 FQGNSA. The CDR3 consists of 12 residues. This CDR3 reads CASSSLTYEQYF. Written as DNA, the CDR3 is TGTGCCAGCAGCTCCCTTACCTACGAGCAGTACTTC. Variable domain in full (rest from reference TRBV7-2 and TRBJ2-7): GAGVSQSPSNKVTEKGKDVELRCDPISGHTALYWYRQSLGQGLEFLIYFQGNSAPDKSGLPSDRFSAERTGGSVSTLTIQRTQQEDSAVYLCASSSLTYEQYFGPGTRLTVT.

The CDR3 sequence is CASSRGYSYEQYF. CDR3 coding DNA: TGTGCCAGCAGCAGGGGGTACTCCTACGAGCAGTACTTC. V and J are TRBV6-1 and TRBJ2-7; 7 nucleotides line up with TRBD1. There are 13 residues in the CDR3. The V gene end was trimmed by 6 bases and the J gene end by 0 bases; junction bases not matched to a gene: 2. Germline values: CDR1 MNHNS, CDR2 SASEGT.

The V gene is TRBV7-9, the J gene TRBJ1-1; 7 nucleotides line up with TRBD1. Germline CDR1 and CDR2: SEHNR and FQNEAQ (reference sequence). CDR3 length equals 14 residues. After removal of 2 bases from V and 3 bases from J, the junction contained 3 bases not matched to a gene. The CDR3 DNA is TGTGCCAGCAGCTTAAGGGGGCAGGACACTGAAGCTTTCTTT. This encodes CASSLRGQDTEAFF.

This clone was seen more than once but under ten times. The gene calls are TRBV6-5 and TRBJ1-6; tentatively, D is TRBD1 (6 bases). Germline-derived CDR1 and CDR2 are MNHEY and SVGAGI. V lost 6 bases and J 13 bases, leaving 10 bases between the germline ends. This CDR3 contains 11 residues. The CDR3, as DNA: TGTGCCAGCAGGGGGGGCCCGCCCCTCCACTTT. It is translated as CASRGGPPLHF.

J is TRBJ1-2 and V is TRBV28, with a tentative D call TRBD1 (6 bases). The V gene lost 8 bases and the J gene lost 4 bases, with 20 bases spanning the gap. CDR3 size: 15 residues. In germline, CDR1 is MDHEN, CDR2 SYDVKM. This CDR3 reads CASGGGQGVSYGYTF. The CDR3 bases are TGTGCCAGCGGAGGGGGTCAGGGAGTTTCCTATGGCTACACCTTC.

The chain employs TRBV7-8 and TRBJ1-6; D is unresolved. In germline, CDR1 is SGHVS, CDR2 FQNEAQ. The CDR3 consists of 14 residues. The germline V and J ends were trimmed by 5 bases and 9 bases, with 14 bases remaining between them. The CDR3 DNA sequence: TGTGCCAGCAGCCAAACTGGTCCGGGTTCACCCCTCCACTTT. Amino acids: CASSQTGPGSPLHF.

This rearrangement joins TRBV6-4 to TRBJ1-2, with TRBD1 as a possible D gene (5 bases). The germline V gene has CDR1 MRHNA and CDR2 SNTAGT. The CDR3 sequence is 12 residues long. V shed 3 bases and J shed 4 bases, with 6 bases lying between them. This CDR3 is CASSEGAYGYTF. The CDR3 bases are TGTGCCAGCAGTGAAGGGGCCTATGGCTACACCTTC.

V gene TRBV2 combines with J gene TRBJ2-1; 7 bases are shared with TRBD1. Unmatched junction bases numbered 4, after V lost 5 bases and J lost 0 bases. CDR3 length: 15 residues. The V gene's germline CDR1 is SNHLY and CDR2 FYNNEI. The CDR3 region is CASSLTGSSYNEQFF. CDR3 DNA: TGTGCCAGCAGTCTGACAGGGAGCTCCTACAATGAGCAGTTCTTC.

The V gene is TRBV7-9, the J gene TRBJ2-3; TRBD1 matches at 9 bases. J lost 3 bases, V lost 5 bases, and 6 bases had no gene match. This CDR3 region has 15 residues. Germline V gene lookup returns CDR1 SEHNR and CDR2 FQNEAQ (reference sequence). The CDR3 DNA follows: TGTGCCAGCAGCCCGAGGGACAGGGCGACAGATACGCAGTATTTT. It specifies CASSPRDRATDTQYF.

The rearrangement joins TRBV19 to TRBJ1-1; D possibly corresponds to TRBD1 (6 bases). The CDR3 has 14 amino acids. The germline V gene has CDR1 LNHDA and CDR2 SQIVND (reference sequence). Trimming pared 5 bases from V and 3 bases from J, leaving 13 bases between. The CDR3 bases are TGTGCCAGTAGTCCTCCGGGGGGCCACACTGAAGCTTTCTTT. This sequence encodes CASSPPGGHTEAFF. The full variable domain, with the rest looked up from reference TRBV19 and TRBJ1-1, is DGGITQSPKYLFRKEGQNVTLSCEQNLNHDAMYWYRQDPGQGLRLIYYSQIVNDFQKGDIAEGYSVSREKKESFPLTVTSAQKNPTAFYLCASSPPGGHTEAFFGQGTRLTVV.

The rearrangement links TRBV19 to TRBJ1-1; D may be TRBD1 (6 bases). Germline V lookup: CDR1 LNHDA, CDR2 SQIVND (reference sequence). CDR3 length: 14 amino acids. Trimming removed 3 bases at V and 4 bases at J, with 12 bases between. Written as DNA, the CDR3 is TGTGCCAGTAGTATGGAGGGAGGGGGCACTGAAGCTTTCTTT. Amino acid sequence: CASSMEGGGTEAFF.

This clone was counted many times. The chain recombines TRBV2 with TRBJ2-6, with TRBD1 matching 12 bases. The germline CDR1 and CDR2 sequences are SNHLY and FYNNEI. The J segment lost 0 bases and the V segment lost 3 bases, leaving 9 bases of the junction unmatched. The CDR3 is made up of 20 amino acids. CDR3 nucleotides: TGTGCCAGCAGTGATGCTGGGACAGGGGGCCTTCACTCTGGGGCCAACGTCCTGACTTTC. This translates into CASSDAGTGGLHSGANVLTF.

This rearrangement joins TRBV10-3 to TRBJ2-7; the D is unclear. This CDR3 contains 14 residues. Between the trimmed V and J ends, which lost 2 bases and 3 bases, there was a span of 11 bases. The germline CDR1 and CDR2 sequences are ENHRY and SYGVKD. The CDR3 region has the DNA TGTGCCATCAGTGAGGACGGTTCCCGCTACGAGCAGTACTTC. Translated, it gives CAISEDGSRYEQYF.

This clone has a single count. Other DNA variants within this sample encode the same CDR3. The V call is TRBV6-5, the J call TRBJ2-7; 7 bases agree with TRBD2. CDR3 length: 15 amino acids. The germline V gene has CDR1 MNHEY and CDR2 SVGAGI. The V gene end was trimmed by 8 bases and the J gene end by 4 bases; junction bases not matched to a gene: 14. The CDR3 spells CASGLRGGREYEQYF. In nucleotides, the CDR3 is TGTGCCAGCGGACTGAGAGGTGGGAGGGAGTACGAGCAGTACTTC.

The chain uses TRBV20-1 and TRBJ1-1; D uncertain. Between the trimmed V and J ends, which lost 3 bases and 0 bases, there was a span of 2 bases. Germline lookup yields CDR1 DFQATT and CDR2 SNEGSKA (reference sequence). The CDR3 has 11 residues. CDR3 in amino acids: CSARVNTEAFF. The CDR3 DNA reads TGCAGTGCTAGGGTGAACACTGAAGCTTTCTTT.

In its sample, this clone was seen a few times. The V call is TRBV10-3, the J call TRBJ2-7; 10 bases line up with TRBD2. Germline loops: CDR1 ENHRY, CDR2 SYGVKD. V trimming: 2 bases; J trimming: 0 bases; junction bases outside the gene matches: 1. This CDR3 comprises 15 residues. The DNA of the CDR3 is TGTGCCATCAGTGAGAGGACTAGCGGCTCCTACGAGCAGTACTTC. The encoded protein is CAISERTSGSYEQYF.

The chain recombines TRBV5-4 with TRBJ2-7; D tentatively reads TRBD1 or TRBD2 (5 bases each). The CDR3 spans 13 residues. With 3 bases removed from V and 2 bases from J, the gap between germline ends came to 9 bases. Germline V gene data show CDR1 as SGHNT and CDR2 as YYREEE (reference sequence). The DNA for the CDR3 is TGTGCCAGCAGCTGGGACGTTACCTACGAGCAGTACTTC. Translating gives CASSWDVTYEQYF.

V and J are TRBV11-2 and TRBJ1-6; 8 bases map to TRBD1. V lost 3 bases and J lost 7; bases outside the gene matches: 2. CDR3 length equals 14 residues. CDR1 SGHAT and CDR2 FQNNGV come from the germline V gene. DNA for the CDR3: TGTGCCAGCAGCTTCACAGGGGGGAATTCACCCCTCCACTTT. Its protein is CASSFTGGNSPLHF.

This chain links TRBV5-1 with TRBJ2-1; D is perhaps TRBD1 or TRBD2 (5 bases each). Trimming stripped 0 bases from V and 9 bases from J, with 16 bases between. Looked up from germline, CDR1 is SGHRS and CDR2 is YFSETQ. The CDR3 is 15 amino acids. The CDR3 is CASSLGDGAVTEQFF. CDR3 sequence (DNA): TGCGCCAGCAGCTTGGGGGACGGTGCAGTGACTGAGCAGTTCTTC.

The gene calls are TRBV10-2 and TRBJ2-1; 15 bases align to TRBD2. CDR1 and CDR2 (germline): WSHSY, SAAADI. The V and J ends lost 5 bases and 6 bases, in that order; junction bases with no gene match: 11. There are 18 residues in the CDR3. CDR3: CASSPSGLAGGPGNEQFF. The CDR3 DNA is TGCGCCAGCAGTCCCAGCGGACTAGCGGGAGGGCCGGGCAATGAGCAGTTCTTC.

The chain combines TRBV15 with TRBJ2-7, with 9 bases aligning to TRBD2. The germline CDR1 and CDR2 sequences are LNHNV and YYDKDF (reference sequence). Trimming at V came to 5 bases and at J to 2 bases, leaving 7 bases not matched to a gene. This CDR3 is 15 amino acids long. CDR3: CATSARGLATYEQYF. The CDR3 DNA is TGTGCCACCAGCGCCCGGGGACTAGCCACCTACGAGCAGTACTTC. Combining the CDR3 with reference TRBV15 and TRBJ2-7 gives the whole variable domain DAMVIQNPRYQVTQFGKPVTLSCSQTLNHNVMYWYQQKSSQAPKLLFHYYDKDFNNEADTPDNFQSRRPNTSFCFLDIRSPGLGDTAMYLCATSARGLATYEQYFGPGTRLTVT.

The DNA of the CDR3 is TGTGCCAGCAGTTGGGACAGGGACTTCAACTATGGCTACACCTTC. It codes for CASSWDRDFNYGYTF. The chain carries TRBV28 and TRBJ1-2; TRBD1 agrees at 9 bases. Per germline, CDR1 MDHEN and CDR2 SYDVKM. The CDR3 runs to 15 residues. V shed 4 bases, J shed 2 bases, and the junction held 5 bases outside the gene matches.

The chain joins TRBV28 to TRBJ1-2; D ambiguous. V was cut by 2 bases and J by 2 bases, with 6 bases left in between. This CDR3 comprises 13 residues. Germline V gene data show CDR1 as MDHEN and CDR2 as SYDVKM. DNA for the CDR3: TGTGCCAGCAGTTTAGGCGGAAACTATGGCTACACCTTC. Its protein is CASSLGGNYGYTF.

This clone showed up just once. The junction departs from germline at one end; a sequencing error may be responsible. Other DNA sequences in this sample translate to the same CDR3. The chain combines TRBV11-1 with TRBJ2-3, with D perhaps matching TRBD2 (5 bases). Germline CDR1 is SGHAT and CDR2 is FQDESV (reference sequence). The CDR3 loop spans 16 amino acids. The CDR3 nucleotides read TGTGCCAGTAGCTTATTCTTCGGGGAAGGCACAGATACGCAGTATTTT. Encoded protein: CASSLFFGEGTDTQYF.

CDR3 DNA: TGTGCCAGCAGTCACCCGGACAGCTATGGCTACACCTTC. Residues: CASSHPDSYGYTF. The chain combines TRBV6-5 with TRBJ1-2; D perhaps matches TRBD1 (6 bases). This CDR3 has 13 residues. Per the germline V gene, CDR1 is MNHEY and CDR2 is SVGAGI. Trimming stripped 5 bases from V and 4 bases from J, with 11 bases between.